One and the same sample provided the 19 T cell receptor beta chains below, sequenced in a study of technical replicates of blood from a few donors. TCRdb keeps only in-frame clones here, not all; method: immunoSEQ multiplex PCR. The sample yields about 61,000 clones, about 87% seen once. Sequenced sample: PBMCs. Receptors originate from a human donor in good health. Some clones in this sample may be carry-over from other donors' samples.

V gene TRBV7-2 combines with J gene TRBJ1-1, with D possibly TRBD1 on 6 matching bases. This CDR3 comprises 14 residues. Trimming stripped 5 bases from V and 8 bases from J, with 18 bases between. The germline V gene encodes CDR1 SGHTA and CDR2 FQGNSA. CDR3 sequence: CASSRDIGGWEAFF. The DNA for the CDR3 is TGTGCCAGCAGCCGGGACATTGGGGGTTGGGAAGCTTTCTTT.

The V and J genes are TRBV21-1 and TRBJ2-2; the D call TRBD2 from the table was never checked on the DNA. TRBV21-1 is classified as a pseudogene. The CDR3 contains 20 residues. Here the CDR3 reads CASSKEGSASGGGNTGELFF. The CDR3 DNA reads as TGTGCCAGCAGCAAAGAAGGATCGGCTAGCGGGGGGGGAAACACCGGGGAGCTGTTTTTT.

The chain has TRBV7-3 and TRBJ2-2; the D gene is possibly TRBD2 (6 bases). Trimming took 2 bases from V and 6 from J, leaving 16 bases between them. Germline CDR1 SGHTA, CDR2 FQGTGA. The CDR3 spans 16 residues. The CDR3 bases are TGTGCCAGCAGCTTAGGGGGTGTTGGGGGGTCCGGGGAGCTGTTTTTT. Its protein is CASSLGGVGGSGELFF.

In its sample, this clone was seen once. The V and J genes are TRBV6-5 and TRBJ2-2; the match to TRBD2 covers 10 bases. CDR1 and CDR2 (germline): MNHEY, SVGAGI. With V trimmed by 2 bases and J by 5 bases, 2 bases remained unmatched. The CDR3 is 15 residues long. CDR3 amino acids: CASSYLAGETGELFF. The CDR3 DNA follows: TGTGCCAGCAGTTACCTAGCGGGAGAAACCGGGGAGCTGTTTTTT.

By share, this clone ranks as medium-sized. V is TRBV4-2 and J is TRBJ1-6; D not resolved. CDR3 length: 14 residues. The V end was cut by 0 bases, the J end by 7 bases, with 7 bases between. Germline V gene data show CDR1 as LGHNA and CDR2 as YNFKEQ. The CDR3 loop reads CASSQDVENSPLHF. CDR3 in DNA: TGTGCCAGCAGCCAAGATGTGGAGAATTCACCCCTCCACTTT.

CDR3 in DNA: TGCGCCAGCAGCCAAGGGGTCACTAGCGTCGGGGACATTCAGTACTTC. It specifies CASSQGVTSVGDIQYF. V gene TRBV4-3 combines with J gene TRBJ2-4; 7 bases agree with TRBD2. The CDR3 runs to 16 residues. Germline-derived CDR1 and CDR2 are LGHNA and YSLEER. V shed 1 base, J shed 8 bases, and the junction held 11 bases outside the gene matches.

This clone was seen a few times. The chain joins TRBV10-3 to TRBJ2-7, with TRBD2 matching over 8 bases. The germline gives CDR1 ENHRY, CDR2 SYGVKD. This CDR3 region has 12 residues. V trimming: 7 bases; J trimming: 7 bases; junction bases outside the gene matches: 6. The CDR3 sequence: CAINSGLGEQYF. CDR3 DNA sequence: TGTGCCATCAACTCGGGACTAGGGGAGCAGTACTTC.

The J gene is TRBJ1-3, the V gene TRBV5-6; 8 positions match TRBD1. The ends lost 4 bases at V and 2 bases at J; junction bases unmatched: 5. The CDR3 is 15 amino acids. CDR1 is SGHDT, CDR2 YYEEEE, per germline. This CDR3 is CASSPGTGTGNTIYF. Here the CDR3 DNA reads TGTGCCAGCAGCCCCGGGACAGGTACTGGAAACACCATATATTTT. The variable domain in full, completed from reference TRBV5-6 and TRBJ1-3, reads DAGVTQSPTHLIKTRGQQVTLRCSPKSGHDTVSWYQQALGQGPQFIFQYYEEEERQRGNFPDRFSGHQFPNYSSELNVNALLLGDSALYLCASSPGTGTGNTIYFGEGSWLTVV.

This clone showed up just once. The chain has TRBV30 and TRBJ1-2; 8 bases align to TRBD1. The CDR3 sequence is 13 residues long. Trimming removed 3 bases from V and 6 bases from J; junction bases left unmatched: 6. Germline CDR1 reads GTSNPN; CDR2 reads SVGIG (reference sequence). Written as DNA, the CDR3 is TGTGCCTGGAGCCGGACAGGGATCCATGGCTACACCTTC. Translating it yields CAWSRTGIHGYTF.

The J gene is TRBJ2-7, the V gene TRBV7-9, with D hard to call. Trimming cost V 0 bases and J 2 bases, with 11 bases left between them. The CDR3 is 15 residues long. Germline V gives CDR1 SEHNR, CDR2 FQNEAQ (reference sequence). The DNA of the CDR3 is TGTGCCAGCAGCTTAGCGTCCGGTACGACCTACGAGCAGTACTTC. It translates to CASSLASGTTYEQYF.

The chain has TRBV18 and TRBJ1-1; D is perhaps TRBD1 (6 bases). V was shortened by 4 bases and J by 1 base, with 22 bases between the two germline ends. Germline loops: CDR1 KGHSH, CDR2 LQKENI. The CDR3 length is 18 residues. The CDR3 is CASSLNILRTEKNTEAFF. In DNA form, the CDR3 reads TGTGCCAGCTCACTGAACATACTTAGGACAGAAAAGAACACTGAAGCTTTCTTT.

This clone was found a few times. The J gene is TRBJ1-2, the V gene TRBV7-9, with no clear D. The V end lost 5 bases, the J end lost 6 bases, and 10 bases lay between the germline ends. The CDR3 extends over 12 amino acids. Germline lookup yields CDR1 SEHNR and CDR2 FQNEAQ (reference sequence). The CDR3 nucleotides read TGTGCCAGCAGCCGTGGGCCCGATGGCTACACCTTC. Amino acids: CASSRGPDGYTF.

This chain links TRBV5-1 with TRBJ1-6; weak D call: TRBD1 (5 bases). Germline lookup yields CDR1 SGHRS and CDR2 YFSETQ. The CDR3 length is 16 residues. Trimming took 2 bases from V and 8 from J, leaving 17 bases between them. CDR3 coding DNA: TGCGCCAGCAGCTTATTGGGGGGGACTCTGGATTCACCCCTCCACTTT. This sequence encodes CASSLLGGTLDSPLHF.

The CDR3 sequence: CASRPTPDRDYNEQFF. Written as DNA, the CDR3 is TGTGCCAGCAGGCCAACACCGGACAGAGACTACAATGAGCAGTTCTTC. The chain employs TRBV5-4 and TRBJ2-1, with D possibly being TRBD1 (6 bases). The germline gives CDR1 SGHNT, CDR2 YYREEE (reference sequence). Trimming pared 5 bases from V and 3 bases from J, leaving 18 bases between. The CDR3 spans 16 residues.

The chain has TRBV4-2 and TRBJ1-2; TRBD1 might be the D (5 bases). V lost 4 bases to trimming and J lost 8 bases, with 17 bases between them. The length of the CDR3 is 14 residues. Germline V gene sequence: CDR1 LGHNA, CDR2 YNFKEQ. CDR3 sequence (DNA): TGTGCCAGCAGCCGGGCGAAGACAGTTCAAGGCTACACCTTC. This sequence encodes CASSRAKTVQGYTF.

Here the CDR3 DNA reads TGTGCCAGCAGGCCGACTAGCGGGGTCAGCACAGATACGCAGTATTTT. The encoded protein is CASRPTSGVSTDTQYF. The chain links TRBV7-8 to TRBJ2-3; 11 nucleotides agree with TRBD2. V was clipped by 6 bases and J by 0 bases; unmatched bases: 5. The germline V gene has CDR1 SGHVS and CDR2 FQNEAQ. This CDR3 has 16 residues.

The rearrangement uses TRBV7-9 and TRBJ2-3; 7 bases fit TRBD2. The CDR3 has 15 residues. After removal of 5 bases from V and 3 bases from J, the junction contained 8 bases not matched to a gene. CDR1 is SEHNR, CDR2 FQNEAQ, per germline (reference sequence). In nucleotides, the CDR3 is TGTGCCAGCAGCAAAGCGGGGTACGGAACAGATACGCAGTATTTT. This gives the protein CASSKAGYGTDTQYF.

This sequence joins TRBV5-6 and TRBJ2-1, with 8 bases fitting TRBD1. The length of the CDR3 is 15 residues. CDR1 SGHDT and CDR2 YYEEEE come from the germline V gene. With 2 bases clipped from V and 9 bases from J, the junction kept 10 bases outside the gene matches. The CDR3 protein is CASSFRGQGGGEQFF. The CDR3, as DNA: TGTGCCAGCAGCTTCCGCGGACAGGGAGGCGGTGAGCAGTTCTTC.

V gene TRBV6-6 combines with J gene TRBJ2-7, with 10 bases lining up with TRBD1. The CDR3 runs 14 residues. The trim removed 8 bases at V and 5 bases at J, leaving 9 bases unmatched. Germline CDR1 is MNHNY and CDR2 is SVGAGI (reference sequence). The CDR3 spells CASLNDRGLHEQYF. The CDR3 nucleotides are TGTGCCAGCCTAAACGACAGGGGGCTCCACGAGCAGTACTTC.